This note documents a single T cell receptor beta chain sequence. These data belong to a study of Ad26.COV2.S vaccination and SARS-CoV-2 variants. The treatment: around 19 received Ad26.COV2.S at low or high dose, single or two shots; five or six received placebo; per-sample allocation not given. The samples were gathered on day 63 after the first injection of vaccine or placebo. In Boston, the donor was an adult between 18-55 years of age. TCRdb keeps only in-frame clones here, not all; method: immunoSEQ multiplex PCR. The data show around 250,000 clones, roughly nine tenths seen once. The germline CDR1 and CDR2 sequences are SNHLY and FYNNEI. The V and J ends lost 5 bases and 0 bases, in that order; junction bases with no gene match: 5. The CDR3 contains 15 residues.

The sequence was collected from a person aged 18-65 years who received the Ad26.COV2.S COVID-19 vaccine or a placebo. The J gene is TRBJ2-7, the V gene TRBV2, with 9 bases that match TRBD1. The sequencing here drew on peripheral blood, taken in a trial of Ad26.COV2.S vaccine versus placebo. The CDR3 DNA reads as TGTGCCAGCAGTTATACAGGGGGCGGCTCCTACGAGCAGTACTTC. This translates into CASSYTGGGSYEQYF.